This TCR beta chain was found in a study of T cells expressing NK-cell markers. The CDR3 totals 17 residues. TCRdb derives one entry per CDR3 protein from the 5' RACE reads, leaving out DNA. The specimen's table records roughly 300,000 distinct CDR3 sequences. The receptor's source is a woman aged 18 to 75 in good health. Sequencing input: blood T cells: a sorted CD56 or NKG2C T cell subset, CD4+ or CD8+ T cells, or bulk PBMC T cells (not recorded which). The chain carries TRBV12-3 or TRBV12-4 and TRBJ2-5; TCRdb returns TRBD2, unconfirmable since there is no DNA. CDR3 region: CASSYSQTGGNQETQYF.